The 15 T cell receptor beta chains below come from one sample, sequenced in a study of blood T cell repertoires in COVID-19. Generated by immunoSEQ multiplex PCR, the TCRdb table keeps only in-frame clones and is missing some. Among about 140,000 clones listed, approximately 87% were seen once. Sequencing was performed on peripheral blood. These receptors came from a woman in her thirties or forties with acute or convalescent COVID-19.

The chain employs TRBV7-9 and TRBJ1-2; D is unclear. The CDR3 length is 13 residues. Germline CDR1 is SEHNR and CDR2 is FQNEAQ (reference sequence). V was shortened by 2 bases and J by 6 bases, with 10 bases between the two germline ends. The CDR3 is CASSLHPQHGYTF. In DNA form, the CDR3 reads TGTGCCAGCAGCTTACACCCACAGCATGGCTACACCTTC.

V gene TRBV10-3 combines with J gene TRBJ2-7; D not certain. Trimming shortened V by 2 bases and J by 4 bases, and 6 bases separated the two germline ends. Germline V gene lookup returns CDR1 ENHRY and CDR2 SYGVKD. CDR3 length: 12 residues. Written as DNA, the CDR3 is TGTGCCATCAGTGAGGTGAGATACGAGCAGTACTTC. This encodes CAISEVRYEQYF.

This CDR3 is CASSGVTGSVTNYGYTF. In nucleotides, the CDR3 is TGCGCCAGCAGTGGGGTGACAGGGAGCGTCACTAACTATGGCTACACCTTC. The rearrangement links TRBV5-1 to TRBJ1-2; 7 nucleotides line up with TRBD1. The CDR3 sequence is 17 residues long. Germline V CDR1 and CDR2: SGHRS, YFSETQ. Trimming took 5 bases from V and 0 from J; bases not matched to a gene: 13.

This clone was found once. The V call is TRBV12-5, the J call TRBJ2-2; weak D call: TRBD1 (5 bases). CDR1 LGHNT and CDR2 FRNRAP come from the germline V gene. V shed 1 base and J shed 6 bases, with 9 bases lying between them. The CDR3 has 14 residues. DNA of the CDR3: TGTGCTAGTGGTTTGGAAGGGGTTGCCGGGGAGCTGTTTTTT. This encodes CASGLEGVAGELFF.

This chain uses TRBV25-1 with TRBJ2-1; 12 bases agree with TRBD2. Germline V gene lookup returns CDR1 MGHDK and CDR2 SYGVNS. CDR3 length: 18 amino acids. Trimming took 3 bases from V and 1 from J; bases not matched to a gene: 7. The DNA of the CDR3 is TGTGCCAGCAGTGAGTCTAGCGGGAGGGCCGTATCCTACAATGAGCAGTTCTTC. Its translation is CASSESSGRAVSYNEQFF.

J is TRBJ1-2 and V is TRBV4-1; 11 bases are a match to TRBD1. The CDR3 runs 16 residues. J was trimmed by 2 bases and V by 4 bases; bases with no gene match: 6. The V gene's germline CDR1 is MGHRA and CDR2 YSYEKL. DNA for the CDR3: TGCGCCAGCAGCCGAGGACAGGGGGCGGAAAACTATGGCTACACCTTC. Encoded protein: CASSRGQGAENYGYTF.

The chain joins TRBV30 to TRBJ1-2; D not resolved. Germline CDR1 reads GTSNPN; CDR2 reads SVGIG (reference sequence). With 5 bases removed from V and 1 base from J, the gap between germline ends came to 14 bases. This CDR3 is 14 amino acids long. CDR3 residues: CAWAPGIYNYGYTF. The CDR3 DNA reads as TGTGCCTGGGCCCCCGGGATATATAACTATGGCTACACCTTC.

J is TRBJ1-4 and V is TRBV19; 9 bases are shared with TRBD1. This CDR3 is built from 15 residues. Germline-derived CDR1 and CDR2 are LNHDA and SQIVND (reference sequence). The V gene end was trimmed by 3 bases and the J gene end by 9 bases; junction bases not matched to a gene: 8. The CDR3 DNA is TGTGCCAGTAGTATCTCTTGGACAGGGGACCAAAAACTGTTTTTT. It encodes CASSISWTGDQKLFF.

The chain employs TRBV27 and TRBJ1-2; 7 nucleotides align to TRBD1. The CDR3 consists of 14 residues. Germline V gene sequence: CDR1 MNHEY, CDR2 SMNVEV (reference sequence). V shed 5 bases, J shed 8 bases, and the junction held 11 bases outside the gene matches. CDR3 DNA: TGTGCCAGCAGTCCACGTCACAGGGGAGAGGGCTACACCTTC. Encoded protein: CASSPRHRGEGYTF.

V gene TRBV21-1 combines with J gene TRBJ2-7; TRBD1, the D gene given by the table, was not confirmed from the DNA. TRBV21-1 is classified as a pseudogene. The CDR3 has 17 residues. Here the CDR3 DNA reads TGTGCCAGCAGCAAAGTAAACGACCCAGGGATGGACTACGAGCAGTACTTC. This encodes CASSKVNDPGMDYEQYF.

In this sample, this clone turned up once. The V gene is TRBV19, the J gene TRBJ1-5; TRBD1 matches at 7 bases. Trimming removed 7 bases from V and 7 bases from J; junction bases left unmatched: 13. This CDR3 is 15 amino acids long. CDR1 is LNHDA and CDR2 is SQIVND in the germline V gene (reference sequence). CDR3 amino acids: CASIFRGDVNQPQHF. The CDR3, as DNA: TGTGCCAGTATCTTCAGGGGGGACGTCAACCAGCCCCAGCATTTT. Complete variable domain (other parts from reference TRBV19 and TRBJ1-5): DGGITQSPKYLFRKEGQNVTLSCEQNLNHDAMYWYRQDPGQGLRLIYYSQIVNDFQKGDIAEGYSVSREKKESFPLTVTSAQKNPTAFYLCASIFRGDVNQPQHFGDGTRLSIL.

The chain uses TRBV18 and TRBJ1-1; no firm D call. Germline assignment: CDR1 KGHSH and CDR2 LQKENI. V was pared by 4 bases and J by 3 bases, with 12 bases between. The CDR3 runs to 14 residues. CDR3 bases: TGTGCCAGCTCACTCTCGCCTTCGGACACTGAAGCTTTCTTT. As protein: CASSLSPSDTEAFF.

This clone was recorded only once. The chain links TRBV27 to TRBJ1-2; D is uncertain. This CDR3 spans 15 amino acids. Trimming removed 7 bases from V and 5 bases from J, with 20 bases in between. CDR1 and CDR2 (germline): MNHEY, SMNVEV (reference sequence). CDR3 DNA: TGTGCCAGCACCGGGCTTGGAGGGCCGAAATATGGCTACACCTTC. It translates to CASTGLGGPKYGYTF.

This clone was recorded a few times. CDR3 in amino acids: CASSQESSSGYQETQYF. For the CDR3, the DNA is TGTGCCAGCAGCCAAGAGTCATCTAGCGGGTACCAAGAGACCCAGTACTTC. The V gene is TRBV4-2, the J gene TRBJ2-5, with 8 positions matching TRBD2. The CDR3 sequence is 17 residues long. Trimming at V came to 0 bases and at J to 0 bases, leaving 6 bases not matched to a gene. Per the germline V gene, CDR1 is LGHNA and CDR2 is YNFKEQ.

This clone came up a few times. The gene calls are TRBV24-1 and TRBJ2-1, with TRBD1 as a possible D gene (7 bases). Germline CDR1 is KGHDR and CDR2 is SFDVKD. Deletions cut 5 bases from V and 5 bases from J, with 12 bases between. The CDR3 consists of 14 residues. The chain's CDR3 is CATSGDREDNEQFF. CDR3 sequence (DNA): TGTGCCACCAGTGGTGACAGGGAGGACAATGAGCAGTTCTTC.